The T cell receptor beta chain under discussion was sequenced for a study of blood T cell repertoires in COVID-19. Background on the study: T cells, B-cell-depleted T cells, or PBMCs provided the cDNA or gDNA that served as material.

V was cut by 1 base and J by 2 bases, with 3 bases left in between. The CDR3 covers 12 residues. Germline V gene sequence: CDR1 SEHNR, CDR2 FQNEAQ (reference sequence). Here immunoSEQ multiplex PCR was the method, and the copy in TCRdb shows in-frame clones only, minus some. The data contain 160,000 or so clones, approximately 90% of them singletons. The sample consisted of peripheral blood. The sequence was collected from a woman aged 55-69 years who had recovered from COVID-19. The genes are TRBV7-9 and TRBJ2-7; D unclear. The CDR3 reads CASSLDTYEQYF. In nucleotides, the CDR3 is TGTGCCAGCAGCTTAGATACCTACGAGCAGTACTTC.